The 25 T cell receptor beta chains presented below share a single source sample, sequenced in a study of cytomegalovirus exposure and HLA in healthy donors. The PCR ran on 60 Vbeta and 13 Jbeta primers. The protocol was immunoSEQ multiplex PCR, while the TCRdb copy is restricted to in-frame clones and leaves out a portion. The table includes 200,000 or so clones, 65% to 80% detected once. The sample taken for sequencing was PBMCs. The origin of the receptors is a man in his fifties in good health and CMV-seronegative.

The gene calls are TRBV5-1 and TRBJ1-2; no reliable D call. The CDR3 consists of 13 residues. From germline, CDR1 is SGHRS and CDR2 YFSETQ. Trimming removed 0 bases from V and 6 bases from J, with 9 bases in between. The CDR3 sequence is CASSLAAEDGYTF. The CDR3 DNA sequence: TGCGCCAGCAGCTTGGCCGCGGAGGATGGCTACACCTTC. The full variable domain, its missing parts supplied by reference TRBV5-1 and TRBJ1-2, is KAGVTQTPRYLIKTRGQQVTLSCSPISGHRSVSWYQQTPGQGLQFLFEYFSETQRNKGNFPGRFSGRQFSNSRSEMNVSTLELGDSALYLCASSLAAEDGYTFGSGTRLTVV.

This chain connects TRBV2 to TRBJ1-4, with D hard to call. The CDR3 sequence is 10 residues long. V was pared by 8 bases and J by 7 bases, with 5 bases between. Germline-derived CDR1 and CDR2 are SNHLY and FYNNEI. The CDR3 coding sequence is TGTGCCAGCGGCGGTGAAAAACTGTTTTTT. Its protein is CASGGEKLFF.

This sequence joins TRBV2 and TRBJ1-1, with D perhaps matching TRBD1 (5 bases). This CDR3 has 13 amino acids. Germline V gene sequence: CDR1 SNHLY, CDR2 FYNNEI. Trimming shortened V by 6 bases and J by 4 bases, and 12 bases separated the two germline ends. CDR3: CASRETGVTEAFF. CDR3 nucleotide sequence: TGTGCCAGCAGGGAAACAGGAGTCACTGAAGCTTTCTTT.

This clone turned up a few times. The rearrangement links TRBV4-1 to TRBJ2-1; TRBD2 is a possible D gene (6 bases). From germline, CDR1 is MGHRA and CDR2 YSYEKL. The length of the CDR3 is 13 residues. Trimming left V 4 bases short and J 3 bases short, with 7 bases between. CDR3 sequence reads: CASSRGVYNEQFF. The DNA of the CDR3 is TGCGCCAGCAGCCGGGGGGTCTACAATGAGCAGTTCTTC.

The V and J genes are TRBV5-8 and TRBJ2-7; 7 bases are shared with TRBD2. This CDR3 contains 16 residues. The germline V gene encodes CDR1 SGHTS and CDR2 YDEGEE. V trimming: 3 bases; J trimming: 5 bases; junction bases outside the gene matches: 14. The CDR3, as DNA: TGTGCCAGCAGCTCCTGGCTGGGGCGGGAGAAGAACGAGCAGTACTTC. It yields the protein CASSSWLGREKNEQYF.

This sequence joins TRBV5-1 and TRBJ1-1; maybe TRBD1 (5 bases). Germline-derived CDR1 and CDR2 are SGHRS and YFSETQ. This CDR3 contains 17 residues. Trimming removed 0 bases at V and 1 base at J, with 16 bases between. CDR3 amino acids: CASSLDLAGQGNTEAFF. The CDR3 DNA reads as TGCGCCAGCAGCTTGGACCTCGCGGGGCAGGGGAACACTGAAGCTTTCTTT.

The table lists this clone with a count of one. The rearrangement uses TRBV5-1 and TRBJ2-7; maybe TRBD1 (6 bases). Germline assignment: CDR1 SGHRS and CDR2 YFSETQ. The CDR3 runs 14 residues. V was trimmed by 2 bases and J by 1 base, leaving 10 bases between them. Written as DNA, the CDR3 is TGCGCCAGCAGCTTCGGGACACCGTCCTACGAGCAGTACTTC. Translating it yields CASSFGTPSYEQYF. The full variable domain, in which reference TRBV5-1 and TRBJ2-7 provide the parts outside the CDR3, is KAGVTQTPRYLIKTRGQQVTLSCSPISGHRSVSWYQQTPGQGLQFLFEYFSETQRNKGNFPGRFSGRQFSNSRSEMNVSTLELGDSALYLCASSFGTPSYEQYFGPGTRLTVT.

The chain uses TRBV2 and TRBJ1-4; D gene uncertain. Germline V gene sequence: CDR1 SNHLY, CDR2 FYNNEI. V was cut by 2 bases and J by 4 bases, with 8 bases left in between. The CDR3 runs to 14 residues. DNA of the CDR3: TGTGCCAGCAGTGAAACAGAAATTAATGAAAAACTGTTTTTT. Residues: CASSETEINEKLFF.

A single count supports this clone. The CDR3 nucleotides are TGTGCCAGCAGTTTAGAGGCTGGGACAAAGAGAAGGCGGAACTATGGCTACACCTTC. Residues: CASSLEAGTKRRRNYGYTF. J is TRBJ1-2 and V is TRBV28; tentative D call: TRBD1 (6 bases). CDR1 MDHEN and CDR2 SYDVKM come from the germline V gene. Between the trimmed V and J ends, which lost 2 bases and 2 bases, there was a span of 24 bases. The CDR3 has 19 amino acids.

V gene TRBV19 combines with J gene TRBJ2-3; no reliable D call. V lost 3 bases and J 0 bases, leaving 10 bases between the germline ends. Germline V gene lookup returns CDR1 LNHDA and CDR2 SQIVND (reference sequence). The CDR3 is 15 residues long. The CDR3 sequence is CASSMQISSTDTQYF. The CDR3 DNA reads TGTGCCAGTAGTATGCAGATTTCTAGCACAGATACGCAGTATTTT. Variable domain in full (rest from reference TRBV19 and TRBJ2-3): DGGITQSPKYLFRKEGQNVTLSCEQNLNHDAMYWYRQDPGQGLRLIYYSQIVNDFQKGDIAEGYSVSREKKESFPLTVTSAQKNPTAFYLCASSMQISSTDTQYFGPGTRLTVL.

The chain employs TRBV2 and TRBJ1-2, with 8 bases fitting TRBD1. CDR1 and CDR2 (germline): SNHLY, FYNNEI. V lost 4 bases to trimming and J lost 8 bases; unmatched junction nucleotides: 15. CDR3 length: 16 residues. The CDR3 loop is CASSALSTGAKGGYTF. The CDR3 DNA reads as TGTGCCAGCAGTGCCCTCTCGACAGGGGCGAAAGGAGGCTACACCTTC.

The V gene is TRBV5-4, the J gene TRBJ1-1, with a tentative D call TRBD1 (5 bases). The CDR3 loop spans 14 amino acids. Germline values: CDR1 SGHNT, CDR2 YYREEE (reference sequence). V gave up 1 base and J gave up 1 base, with 8 bases separating them. Here the CDR3 reads CASSLRGTNTEAFF. The CDR3 DNA sequence: TGTGCCAGCAGCTTGAGGGGCACGAACACTGAAGCTTTCTTT.

The gene calls are TRBV28 and TRBJ1-5; D perhaps matches TRBD1 (6 bases). CDR3 length: 14 residues. CDR1 is MDHEN and CDR2 is SYDVKM in the germline V gene. Between the trimmed V and J ends, which lost 4 bases and 1 base, there was a span of 8 bases. The CDR3 DNA follows: TGTGCCAGCAGTTCCACAGGGAGCAATCAGCCCCAGCATTTT. It codes for CASSSTGSNQPQHF.

The chain is built from TRBV14 and TRBJ2-1; 14 bases are a match to TRBD2. J gave up 9 bases and V 6 bases, and 4 bases lay outside the gene matches. Germline V gives CDR1 SGHDN, CDR2 FVKESK. The CDR3 is 14 amino acids. The CDR3 region is CASRAGTSGSEQFF. CDR3 coding DNA: TGTGCCAGCAGGGCCGGGACTAGCGGGAGTGAGCAGTTCTTC. The complete variable domain, with remaining parts taken from reference TRBV14 and TRBJ2-1, reads EAGVTQFPSHSVIEKGQTVTLRCDPISGHDNLYWYRRVMGKEIKFLLHFVKESKQDESGMPNNRFLAERTGGTYSTLKVQPAELEDSGVYFCASRAGTSGSEQFFGPGTRLTVL.

The chain joins TRBV5-1 to TRBJ2-3, with a weak D call TRBD1 (7 bases). The V end lost 0 bases, the J end lost 3 bases, and 11 bases lay between the germline ends. CDR1 SGHRS and CDR2 YFSETQ come from the germline V gene. The CDR3 sequence is 15 residues long. This CDR3 reads CASSLVSGGTDTQYF. The DNA for the CDR3 is TGCGCCAGCAGCTTGGTTTCAGGGGGGACAGATACGCAGTATTTT.

CDR3 sequence (DNA): TGTGCCAGTAGTATGGTAGCGGGAGATACAGATACGCAGTATTTT. It yields the protein CASSMVAGDTDTQYF. J is TRBJ2-3 and V is TRBV19, with 9 bases fitting TRBD2. In germline, CDR1 is LNHDA, CDR2 SQIVND (reference sequence). V gave up 3 bases and J gave up 3 bases; unmatched junction bases: 4. CDR3 length: 15 residues.

The J gene is TRBJ1-5, the V gene TRBV27, with 8 positions matching TRBD1. The CDR3 contains 14 residues. J lost 5 bases, V lost 7 bases, and 7 bases had no gene match. Germline CDR1 is MNHEY and CDR2 is SMNVEV (reference sequence). For the CDR3, the DNA is TGTGCCAGCAAACCAGGGGGCGCGCATCAGCCCCAGCATTTT. Translation gives CASKPGGAHQPQHF.

The V gene is TRBV5-6, the J gene TRBJ1-1, with D uncertain. The CDR3 spans 14 residues. V was cut by 4 bases and J by 1 base, with 11 bases left in between. CDR1 and CDR2 (germline): SGHDT, YYEEEE. CDR3 residues: CASSRRPGNTEAFF. CDR3 nucleotides: TGTGCCAGCAGCCGGAGGCCTGGGAACACTGAAGCTTTCTTT.

The chain carries TRBV5-1 and TRBJ2-1; 13 bases line up with TRBD2. Per germline, CDR1 SGHRS and CDR2 YFSETQ. The CDR3 totals 16 residues. After removal of 3 bases from V and 1 base from J, the junction contained 1 base not matched to a gene. The DNA of the CDR3 is TGCGCCAGCAGCTGGGGACTAGCGGGATCCTACAATGAGCAGTTCTTC. Its translation: CASSWGLAGSYNEQFF. Full variable domain (rest looked up from reference TRBV5-1 and TRBJ2-1): KAGVTQTPRYLIKTRGQQVTLSCSPISGHRSVSWYQQTPGQGLQFLFEYFSETQRNKGNFPGRFSGRQFSNSRSEMNVSTLELGDSALYLCASSWGLAGSYNEQFFGPGTRLTVL.

Only one count was recorded for this clone. The chain employs TRBV5-1 and TRBJ2-5, with 8 bases identical to TRBD1. The CDR3 extends over 17 amino acids. CDR1 is SGHRS, CDR2 YFSETQ, per germline. V shed 3 bases and J 2 bases; nucleotides not matched to a gene: 12. CDR3 nucleotide sequence: TGCGCCAGCAGCTCCGGGTCAGGGGGCGCGGGGCAAGAGACCCAGTACTTC. Translation gives CASSSGSGGAGQETQYF. Complete variable domain (other parts from reference TRBV5-1 and TRBJ2-5): KAGVTQTPRYLIKTRGQQVTLSCSPISGHRSVSWYQQTPGQGLQFLFEYFSETQRNKGNFPGRFSGRQFSNSRSEMNVSTLELGDSALYLCASSSGSGGAGQETQYFGPGTRLLVL.

The rearrangement joins TRBV11-2 to TRBJ2-3; D remains unclear. With 1 base removed from V and 0 bases from J, the gap between germline ends came to 5 bases. The germline CDR1 and CDR2 sequences are SGHAT and FQNNGV. The CDR3 has 14 residues. In nucleotides, the CDR3 is TGTGCCAGCAGCTTAGGGGCGAGCACAGATACGCAGTATTTT. This codes for CASSLGASTDTQYF.

This chain joins TRBV9 and TRBJ2-5; TRBD2 might be the D (5 bases). The V gene lost 3 bases and the J gene lost 1 base, with 10 bases spanning the gap. The CDR3 is 14 amino acids. Germline loops: CDR1 SGDLS, CDR2 YYNGEE. The DNA of the CDR3 is TGTGCCAGCAGCGGAGGCGGGTCCCAAGAGACCCAGTACTTC. The encoded protein is CASSGGGSQETQYF.

The V gene is TRBV2, the J gene TRBJ2-7; D is ambiguous. Germline lookup yields CDR1 SNHLY and CDR2 FYNNEI. V lost 6 bases, J lost 4 bases, and 10 bases lay in between. This CDR3 has 12 amino acids. The CDR3 reads CASRRQDYEQYF. The DNA for the CDR3 is TGTGCCAGCAGGCGGCAAGATTACGAGCAGTACTTC.

This clone was recorded once. The V and J genes are TRBV14 and TRBJ2-7; 11 nucleotides line up with TRBD2. Germline CDR1 and CDR2: SGHDN and FVKESK. The CDR3 is made up of 16 amino acids. V gave up 1 base and J gave up 4 bases; unmatched junction bases: 6. CDR3 in amino acids: CASSQGTSGRVYEQYF. The CDR3 nucleotides read TGTGCCAGCAGCCAAGGTACTAGCGGGAGAGTGTACGAGCAGTACTTC.

A word on this clone: An end of the junction does not agree with germline; a read error may underlie this. This chain joins TRBV6-1 and TRBJ2-5, with TRBD1 matching over 7 bases. Germline loops: CDR1 MNHNS, CDR2 SASEGT. The CDR3 has 13 residues. The CDR3 sequence is CASREGGKETQYF. The CDR3 coding sequence is TGTGCCAGCAGGGAAGGGGGCAAGGAGACCCAGTACTTC.